These 8 T cell receptor beta chains were sequenced from one sample in a study of shared clonotypes between healthy human individuals. The method was immunoSEQ multiplex PCR; TCRdb's version includes in-frame clones alone and lacks a portion of them. The sample has millions of clones; 85% to 95% are singletons. Input material: naive CD4+ T cells sorted from blood. Indicated subset: CD45RA+ positively selected. The receptors derive from a man in his late teens or twenties in good health.

The J gene is TRBJ2-3, the V gene TRBV30; TRBD2 aligns across 7 bases. Unmatched junction bases numbered 15, after V lost 0 bases and J lost 0 bases. Germline V lookup: CDR1 GTSNPN, CDR2 SVGIG (reference sequence). This CDR3 spans 19 amino acids. The DNA for the CDR3 is TGTGCCTGGAGTGTAAGGAGGCCCAAGCGGGGTCGAAGCACAGATACGCAGTATTTT. Translation: CAWSVRRPKRGRSTDTQYF.

J is TRBJ1-1 and V is TRBV28, with D tentatively TRBD1 (5 bases). Trimming cost V 1 base and J 4 bases, with 13 bases left between them. This CDR3 has 15 amino acids. The V gene's germline CDR1 is MDHEN and CDR2 SYDVKM. In nucleotides, the CDR3 is TGTGCCAGCAGTTTATCGCAGGGATGGGGCACTGAAGCTTTCTTT. Its protein is CASSLSQGWGTEAFF.

The chain has TRBV6-5 and TRBJ1-1; 7 bases align to TRBD1. The CDR3 runs 13 residues. The germline CDR1 and CDR2 sequences are MNHEY and SVGAGI. V gave up 9 bases and J gave up 7 bases; unmatched junction bases: 11. In DNA, the CDR3 is TGTGCCAGTCGAGACAGGGAAGGGAGTGAAGCTTTCTTT. Protein product: CASRDREGSEAFF.

The gene calls are TRBV2 and TRBJ2-5, with a tentative D call TRBD2 (6 bases). The V gene lost 2 bases and the J gene lost 4 bases, with 11 bases spanning the gap. CDR1 is SNHLY, CDR2 FYNNEI, per germline. The CDR3 totals 14 residues. The CDR3 DNA reads as TGTGCCAGCAGTGAAAGGGCGGGACCAGAGACCCAGTACTTC. It translates to CASSERAGPETQYF. Combining the CDR3 with reference TRBV2 and TRBJ2-5 gives the whole variable domain EPEVTQTPSHQVTQMGQEVILRCVPISNHLYFYWYRQILGQKVEFLVSFYNNEISEKSEIFDDQFSVERPDGSNFTLKIRSTKLEDSAMYFCASSERAGPETQYFGPGTRLLVL.

V gene TRBV28 combines with J gene TRBJ2-2, with 15 nucleotides matching TRBD2. With V trimmed by 5 bases and J by 4 bases, 5 bases remained unmatched. Germline loops: CDR1 MDHEN, CDR2 SYDVKM. The CDR3 consists of 17 residues. Here the CDR3 reads CASSGLAGGPGTGELFF. The CDR3 DNA follows: TGTGCCAGCAGTGGACTAGCGGGGGGGCCGGGCACCGGGGAGCTGTTTTTT.

The CDR3 protein is CASSEVGRAVGNEQFF. The DNA for the CDR3 is TGCGCCAGCAGCGAAGTCGGGAGGGCCGTCGGCAATGAGCAGTTCTTC. The genes are TRBV5-1 and TRBJ2-1, with 8 positions matching TRBD2. The V and J ends lost 4 bases and 6 bases, in that order; junction bases with no gene match: 12. Germline V CDR1 and CDR2: SGHRS, YFSETQ. The CDR3 extends over 16 amino acids.

The chain recombines TRBV30 with TRBJ2-7; possibly TRBD1 or TRBD2 for D (5 bases each). Germline-derived CDR1 and CDR2 are GTSNPN and SVGIG (reference sequence). V was shortened by 1 base and J by 9 bases, with 19 bases between the two germline ends. The length of the CDR3 is 14 residues. The CDR3: CAWSGRGRGSGQYF. The CDR3 nucleotides are TGTGCCTGGAGTGGTAGGGGCAGAGGAAGCGGGCAGTACTTC.

V gene TRBV19 combines with J gene TRBJ2-3, with D unclear. The CDR3 spans 15 residues. V gave up 6 bases and J gave up 2 bases, with 15 bases separating them. Germline lookup yields CDR1 LNHDA and CDR2 SQIVND (reference sequence). The CDR3 spells CASRPGPSDTDTQYF. The CDR3 DNA sequence: TGTGCCAGTAGACCCGGACCTTCGGACACAGATACGCAGTATTTT.